Below are 32 T cell receptor beta chains sequenced from a single sample in a study of tumor-infiltrating lymphocytes in localized non-small cell lung cancer. Sequenced by immunoSEQ multiplex PCR; TCRdb stores in-frame clones only, minus some. The data show approximately 11,000 clones, around 84% seen once. The sequencing sample was made of lung tumor tissue. These TCRs come from a human donor with non-small cell lung cancer.

V usage is TRBV9 and J usage is TRBJ1-4; 7 bases align to TRBD1. The V and J ends lost 4 bases and 2 bases, in that order; junction bases with no gene match: 11. CDR3 length equals 17 residues. Germline loops: CDR1 SGDLS, CDR2 YYNGEE. The CDR3 region has the DNA TGTGCCAGCAGCCTTTCCCGAGGGGGACAGACTAATGAAAAACTGTTTTTT. Residues: CASSLSRGGQTNEKLFF.

The CDR3 sequence: CASSYSDTGYEKLFF. In DNA, the CDR3 is TGTGCCAGCAGTTACTCAGACACGGGTTATGAAAAACTGTTTTTT. The rearrangement links TRBV6-5 to TRBJ1-4; D gene ambiguous. The germline V gene has CDR1 MNHEY and CDR2 SVGAGI. Trimming removed 0 bases at V and 6 bases at J, with 11 bases between. The CDR3 length is 15 residues.

The gene calls are TRBV4-3 and TRBJ1-5; perhaps TRBD1 as D (5 bases). V was shortened by 4 bases and J by 6 bases, with 10 bases between the two germline ends. The V gene's germline CDR1 is LGHNA and CDR2 YSLEER. The CDR3 is 13 amino acids. In DNA, the CDR3 is TGCGCCAGCAGCCGAGGGGTGGCTCAGCCCCAGCATTTT. This gives the protein CASSRGVAQPQHF.

The rearrangement links TRBV5-4 to TRBJ2-3, with TRBD2 matching over 11 bases. Unmatched junction bases numbered 6, after V lost 4 bases and J lost 5 bases. The CDR3 is 15 amino acids. Germline V gene sequence: CDR1 SGHNT, CDR2 YYREEE (reference sequence). CDR3 nucleotide sequence: TGTGCCAGCAGCCCACTAGCGGGAGCGGGAGATACGCAGTATTTT. Amino acids: CASSPLAGAGDTQYF.

The chain couples TRBV6-1 to TRBJ1-5; 9 positions match TRBD1. Germline CDR1 and CDR2: MNHNS and SASEGT. J gave up 3 bases and V 7 bases, and 7 bases lay outside the gene matches. This CDR3 has 15 residues. CDR3 sequence reads: CASTPGQGLNQPQHF. The CDR3 nucleotides read TGTGCCAGCACGCCGGGACAGGGACTCAATCAGCCCCAGCATTTT.

Only one count was recorded for this clone. V gene TRBV10-3 combines with J gene TRBJ1-1, with TRBD1 as a possible D gene (5 bases). In germline, CDR1 is ENHRY, CDR2 SYGVKD. V was clipped by 11 bases and J by 1 base, with 11 bases between them. The length of the CDR3 is 12 residues. The CDR3 loop is CASHQGNTEAFF. The CDR3 DNA sequence: TGTGCCTCCCATCAGGGGAACACTGAAGCTTTCTTT.

This clone was picked up one time. The CDR3: CASSPLQRGGVEQYF. CDR3 nucleotides: TGTGCCAGCAGCCCTCTTCAGCGGGGGGGGGTCGAGCAGTACTTC. The chain joins TRBV7-2 to TRBJ2-7, with 10 bases aligning to TRBD2. Per the germline V gene, CDR1 is SGHTA and CDR2 is FQGNSA. The CDR3 has 15 residues. V was clipped by 5 bases and J by 6 bases; unmatched bases: 10.

The sample holds a few counts of this clone. The chain is built from TRBV13 and TRBJ1-1, with 7 bases fitting TRBD1. The CDR3 consists of 11 residues. Looked up from germline, CDR1 is PRHDT and CDR2 is FYEKMQ (reference sequence). J was trimmed by 10 bases and V by 10 bases; bases with no gene match: 9. The CDR3 is CATEGAFAAFF. The CDR3 region has the DNA TGTGCCACGGAGGGGGCATTCGCAGCTTTCTTT.

The CDR3 spells CASSFIGLAGVTDTQYF. The CDR3 region has the DNA TGCGCCAGCAGCTTCATTGGACTAGCGGGGGTCACAGATACGCAGTATTTT. J is TRBJ2-3 and V is TRBV5-1; 13 bases match TRBD2. Germline CDR1 is SGHRS and CDR2 is YFSETQ. This CDR3 is built from 17 residues. Unmatched junction bases numbered 5, after V lost 2 bases and J lost 2 bases.

The rearrangement joins TRBV5-4 to TRBJ2-7; D is unresolved. Germline-derived CDR1 and CDR2 are SGHNT and YYREEE (reference sequence). The V end was cut by 0 bases, the J end by 2 bases, with 12 bases between. The CDR3 runs to 15 residues. The CDR3 DNA reads as TGTGCCAGCAGCTTGGGTCAGACCATTCCCTACGAGCAGTACTTC. This encodes CASSLGQTIPYEQYF.

V is TRBV30 and J is TRBJ2-7; D is uncertain. The CDR3 is made up of 12 amino acids. Trimming left V 2 bases short and J 2 bases short, with 7 bases between. Germline CDR1 GTSNPN, CDR2 SVGIG (reference sequence). For the CDR3, the DNA is TGTGCCTGGAGTCCGGCGGCCTACGAGCAGTACTTC. Protein: CAWSPAAYEQYF. The whole variable domain, remainder taken from reference TRBV30 and TRBJ2-7, is SQTIHQWPATLVQPVGSPLSLECTVEGTSNPNLYWYRQAAGRGLQLLFYSVGIGQISSEVPQNLSASRPQDRQFILSSKKLLLSDSGFYLCAWSPAAYEQYFGPGTRLTVT.

The chain carries TRBV7-3 and TRBJ2-4, with D tentatively TRBD2 (5 bases). Trimming left V 2 bases short and J 7 bases short, with 9 bases between. The V gene's germline CDR1 is SGHTA and CDR2 FQGTGA. The CDR3 extends over 13 amino acids. The CDR3 sequence: CASSLEGGNIQYF. The DNA of the CDR3 is TGTGCCAGCAGCTTAGAGGGTGGGAACATTCAGTACTTC.

The rearrangement joins TRBV21-1 to TRBJ1-6. TRBV21-1 is classified as a pseudogene. The CDR3 extends over 13 amino acids. Here the CDR3 DNA reads TGTGCCAGCAGCAAACAGAGGAATTCACCCCTCCACTTT. Translated, it gives CASSKQRNSPLHF.

The chain is built from TRBV5-1 and TRBJ2-7; D is unclear. There are 14 residues in the CDR3. Germline V gene sequence: CDR1 SGHRS, CDR2 YFSETQ. V shed 4 bases and J shed 5 bases, with 16 bases lying between them. CDR3 sequence: CASSLGWGQDEQYF. CDR3 nucleotides: TGCGCCAGCAGCCTGGGATGGGGTCAAGACGAGCAGTACTTC.

The CDR3 reads CASSKTGFQPQHF. The DNA of the CDR3 is TGTGCCAGCAGTAAAACAGGGTTCCAGCCCCAGCATTTT. This chain connects TRBV6-6 to TRBJ1-5; a possible D gene is TRBD1 (6 bases). The length of the CDR3 is 13 residues. Trimming took 5 bases from V and 7 from J, leaving 12 bases between them. Germline values: CDR1 MNHNY, CDR2 SVGAGI (reference sequence).

This clone was observed once. The chain has TRBV28 and TRBJ2-3; 11 nucleotides align to TRBD2. The CDR3 has 15 residues. Looked up from germline, CDR1 is MDHEN and CDR2 is SYDVKM. J gave up 5 bases and V 5 bases, and 6 bases lay outside the gene matches. CDR3 in DNA: TGTGCCAGCAGTCCCGGACTAGCGGGCGTAGATACGCAGTATTTT. Translated, it gives CASSPGLAGVDTQYF.

This sequence joins TRBV5-4 and TRBJ2-2, with D possibly matching TRBD1 (6 bases). V was cut by 4 bases and J by 5 bases, with 18 bases left in between. There are 16 residues in the CDR3. Germline V lookup: CDR1 SGHNT, CDR2 YYREEE (reference sequence). The CDR3 reads CASSQARGAGTGELFF. DNA for the CDR3: TGTGCCAGCAGCCAGGCCAGGGGAGCAGGGACCGGGGAGCTGTTTTTT.

V is TRBV11-2 and J is TRBJ2-1; 8 bases are shared with TRBD1. With 2 bases clipped from V and 8 bases from J, the junction kept 8 bases outside the gene matches. CDR1 and CDR2 from the germline V gene are SGHAT and FQNNGV. This CDR3 has 15 residues. DNA of the CDR3: TGTGCCAGCAGCTTAACAGGGGGTACCCCATATGAGCAGTTCTTC. Its translation is CASSLTGGTPYEQFF.

The CDR3 bases are TGCACCAGCACGAGAAACCGCGCTGAAGCTTTCTTT. The encoded protein is CTSTRNRAEAFF. The chain uses TRBV1 and TRBJ1-1. TRBV1 is described as a pseudogene. The CDR3 runs 12 residues.

J is TRBJ2-7 and V is TRBV7-2; TRBD1 is a possible D gene (6 bases). The V and J ends lost 7 bases and 1 base respectively, with 14 bases between them. This CDR3 has 14 residues. CDR1 and CDR2 from the germline V gene are SGHTA and FQGNSA. The CDR3 region is CASKPQGPSYEQYF. CDR3 bases: TGTGCCAGCAAACCACAGGGCCCTTCCTACGAGCAGTACTTC. Full variable domain (rest looked up from reference TRBV7-2 and TRBJ2-7): GAGVSQSPSNKVTEKGKDVELRCDPISGHTALYWYRQSLGQGLEFLIYFQGNSAPDKSGLPSDRFSAERTGGSVSTLTIQRTQQEDSAVYLCASKPQGPSYEQYFGPGTRLTVT.

This clone was recorded once. The CDR3 is CASSPDPGRSYEQYF. The CDR3 region has the DNA TGCGCCAGCAGCCCTGATCCGGGACGGTCCTACGAGCAGTACTTC. The chain carries TRBV5-1 and TRBJ2-7; D may be TRBD1 or TRBD2 (5 bases each). V was shortened by 4 bases and J by 1 base, with 15 bases between the two germline ends. Germline V lookup: CDR1 SGHRS, CDR2 YFSETQ. This CDR3 has 15 amino acids.

V and J are TRBV5-6 and TRBJ1-2; D not resolved. Trimming removed 3 bases from V and 3 bases from J, with 9 bases in between. Germline V gene lookup returns CDR1 SGHDT and CDR2 YYEEEE. This CDR3 spans 13 amino acids. The CDR3 region has the DNA TGTGCCAGCAGCTATGTATCATACTATGGCTACACCTTC. It translates to CASSYVSYYGYTF.

The CDR3 region has the DNA TGTGCCAGCAGTTTACGGGGGGCGTCCTACAATGAGCAGTTCTTC. Residues: CASSLRGASYNEQFF. The chain recombines TRBV27 with TRBJ2-1; maybe TRBD2 (7 bases). The CDR3 contains 15 residues. Germline V gene lookup returns CDR1 MNHEY and CDR2 SMNVEV (reference sequence). V lost 2 bases and J 1 base, leaving 9 bases between the germline ends.

The V call is TRBV5-1, the J call TRBJ2-7, with D tentatively TRBD2 (6 bases). From germline, CDR1 is SGHRS and CDR2 YFSETQ. CDR3 length equals 14 residues. V was cut by 1 base and J by 0 bases, with 8 bases left in between. The CDR3 spells CASSLRETSYEQYF. The CDR3 DNA sequence: TGCGCCAGCAGCTTGCGGGAGACCTCCTACGAGCAGTACTTC.

This clone came up once. Written as DNA, the CDR3 is TGCGCCAGCAGCTTGAGGGGAGCGGGGGCCCAAGAGACCCAGTACTTC. Translating gives CASSLRGAGAQETQYF. This rearrangement joins TRBV5-1 to TRBJ2-5; TRBD2 matches 8 bases. Germline-derived CDR1 and CDR2 are SGHRS and YFSETQ. The CDR3 runs to 16 residues. V gave up 1 base and J gave up 1 base; unmatched junction bases: 6.

The CDR3 spells CASKEGGQGNPLHF. As DNA, the CDR3 is TGTGCCAGTAAGGAGGGCGGACAGGGCAATCCCCTCCACTTT. The chain carries TRBV19 and TRBJ1-6, with 8 positions matching TRBD1. Germline CDR1 and CDR2: LNHDA and SQIVND (reference sequence). This CDR3 is built from 14 residues. V was pared by 7 bases and J by 13 bases, with 12 bases of the junction left unmatched.

This clone was recorded once. The chain uses TRBV7-2 and TRBJ2-2; 7 bases align to TRBD1. Germline CDR1 SGHTA, CDR2 FQGNSA. With V trimmed by 9 bases and J by 6 bases, 7 bases remained unmatched. The CDR3 is made up of 13 amino acids. In DNA, the CDR3 is TGTGCCAGTTCCACAGGGGCATCCGGGGAGCTGTTTTTT. Protein: CASSTGASGELFF.

J is TRBJ2-3 and V is TRBV2, with 12 bases identical to TRBD2. With V trimmed by 6 bases and J by 5 bases, 9 bases remained unmatched. The CDR3 extends over 16 amino acids. In germline, CDR1 is SNHLY, CDR2 FYNNEI. The CDR3 spells CASSSGTSGFGDTQYF. The CDR3 nucleotides are TGTGCCAGCAGCTCCGGGACTAGCGGGTTTGGAGATACGCAGTATTTT.

This clone turned up a few times. The chain has TRBV11-2 and TRBJ1-1, with TRBD1 matching 8 bases. This CDR3 has 14 residues. V shed 1 base and J 8 bases; nucleotides not matched to a gene: 6. Per the germline V gene, CDR1 is SGHAT and CDR2 is FQNNGV. The CDR3 nucleotides are TGTGCCAGCAGCTTAGTCGGCAGGGGGCTGGAAGCTTTCTTT. It yields the protein CASSLVGRGLEAFF.

This chain links TRBV18 with TRBJ1-1; D unresolved. This CDR3 spans 14 amino acids. The germline gives CDR1 KGHSH, CDR2 LQKENI. The V end was cut by 2 bases, the J end by 2 bases, with 9 bases between. In DNA form, the CDR3 reads TGTGCCAGCTCACCAACGGGGTTCAACACTGAAGCTTTCTTT. It is translated as CASSPTGFNTEAFF.

This clone has a handful of counts. At one end, the junction sequence differs from germline, possibly due to a read error. This sequence joins TRBV6-5 and TRBJ1-2, with D unclear. This CDR3 spans 12 amino acids. CDR1 is MNHEY and CDR2 is SVGAGI in the germline V gene. CDR3 DNA sequence: TGTGCCAGCAGTTACGATGCGCGACGACAATTCTTC. As protein: CASSYDARRQFF.

The rearrangement joins TRBV29-1 to TRBJ1-4, with a weak D call TRBD1 (6 bases). The ends were cut back, 4 bases at V and 7 bases at J, with 13 bases in the middle. CDR3 size: 13 residues. CDR1 and CDR2 (germline): SQVTM, ANQGSEA. CDR3 nucleotide sequence: TGCAGCGTTGGGGAAAGGGGGGGTGAAAAACTGTTTTTT. Translating gives CSVGERGGEKLFF.